This T cell receptor (beta chain) was identified in a study of blood T cell repertoires in COVID-19. The repertoire was sequenced with immunoSEQ multiplex PCR; TCRdb's copy has only in-frame clones and lacks some. This sample has some 360,000 clones, with around 87% found just once. CDR1 and CDR2 (germline): SGHVS, FQNEAQ. V dropped 5 bases and J dropped 7; count of bases not matched to a gene: 9. The CDR3 extends over 14 amino acids. The sample holds one count of this clone. This chain connects TRBV7-8 to TRBJ1-2, with TRBD1 identical over 8 bases. The clonotype comes from a woman aged 55 to 70 with COVID-19, enrolled during active disease. Sequencing was done on a sample of peripheral blood. This chain's CDR3 is CASSLRGTGGGYTF. Here the CDR3 DNA reads TGTGCCAGCAGCCTGAGAGGCACAGGGGGTGGCTACACCTTC.